Shown below are 30 T cell receptor beta chains from a single sample sequenced in a study of CD8 T cells in ankylosing spondylitis. In TCRdb, the 5' RACE reads were re-called with MiXCR into one record per CDR3 protein. Found here are approximately 250,000 distinct CDR3 sequences, more than 9% of them singletons; the top ten hold about 3%. Sequenced input: blood, either unsorted or a sorted T cell fraction (not recorded which). These receptors were collected from a male donor with ankylosing spondylitis or in good health (not recorded which).

This clonotype was seen a handful of times. A read error is possible here, since a much larger clone lies one base away. The chain has TRBV7-2 and TRBJ2-7, with D tentatively TRBD2 (5 bases). CDR1 is SGHTA, CDR2 FQGNSA, per germline. Trimming removed 5 bases at V and 0 bases at J, with 8 bases between. The CDR3 is made up of 13 amino acids. The CDR3 DNA reads TGTGCCAGCAGCCGAGGGAGCTCCTACGAGCAGTACTTC. As protein: CASSRGSSYEQYF.

This clonotype was picked up many times. The gene calls are TRBV25-1 and TRBJ2-5, with 13 bases fitting TRBD2. Germline CDR1 is MGHDK and CDR2 is SYGVNS. V gave up 5 bases and J gave up 5 bases; unmatched junction bases: 8. This CDR3 has 16 amino acids. This chain's CDR3 is CASSPLTSGGFETQYF. CDR3 sequence (DNA): TGTGCCAGCAGTCCCTTGACTAGCGGGGGGTTTGAGACCCAGTACTTC. The whole variable domain, remainder taken from reference TRBV25-1 and TRBJ2-5, is EADIYQTPRYLVIGTGKKITLECSQTMGHDKMYWYQQDPGMELHLIHYSYGVNSTEKGDLSSESTVSRIRTEHFPLTLESARPSHTSQYLCASSPLTSGGFETQYFGPGTRLLVL.

The rearrangement links TRBV3-1 to TRBJ2-1, with 12 bases fitting TRBD2. From germline, CDR1 is LGHDT and CDR2 YNNKEL (reference sequence). This CDR3 has 16 amino acids. Trimming cost V 3 bases and J 9 bases; bases outside gene matches: 9. The DNA for the CDR3 is TGTGCCAGCAGCCACGGCTCTAGCGGGAGGGCCTCTGAGCAGTTCTTC. It is translated as CASSHGSSGRASEQFF.

This clonotype showed up just a few times. Here the CDR3 DNA reads TGTGCCAGCAGCCCGCGGACTGGGCTAGATGAGCAGTTCTTC. It translates to CASSPRTGLDEQFF. The chain joins TRBV13 to TRBJ2-1; D is possibly TRBD2 (5 bases). CDR1 is PRHDT and CDR2 is FYEKMQ in the germline V gene (reference sequence). The CDR3 covers 14 residues. The ends were cut back, 5 bases at V and 8 bases at J, with 16 bases in the middle.

The rearrangement links TRBV5-5 to TRBJ2-7; 8 bases match TRBD1. The junction had 7 bases not matched to a gene; V was cut back by 3 bases and J by 2 bases. Germline CDR1 SGHKS, CDR2 YYEKEE (reference sequence). The CDR3 runs 15 residues. This CDR3 reads CASSSGTGGAYEQYF. For the CDR3, the DNA is TGTGCCAGCAGCTCAGGGACAGGTGGGGCCTACGAGCAGTACTTC.

This clonotype was seen repeatedly, ten times or more. This chain uses TRBV10-3 with TRBJ1-2, with D tentatively TRBD1 (5 bases). Trimming stripped 3 bases from V and 2 bases from J, with 10 bases between. The length of the CDR3 is 14 residues. Looked up from germline, CDR1 is ENHRY and CDR2 is SYGVKD. CDR3 in amino acids: CAISDQGSNYGYTF. The CDR3 nucleotides read TGTGCCATCAGTGATCAGGGCTCAAACTATGGCTACACCTTC.

This clonotype was counted many times. This chain connects TRBV20-1 to TRBJ2-1, with 7 nucleotides matching TRBD2. The CDR3 has 14 residues. The germline CDR1 and CDR2 sequences are DFQATT and SNEGSKA (reference sequence). With 7 bases clipped from V and 5 bases from J, the junction kept 11 bases outside the gene matches. DNA for the CDR3: TGCAGTGGGGTCGGGCTAGCGGAGAACAATGAGCAGTTCTTC. Translation gives CSGVGLAENNEQFF.

This clonotype has ten or more counts. The rearrangement links TRBV5-1 to TRBJ1-2; D call uncertain. CDR1 and CDR2 from the germline V gene are SGHRS and YFSETQ. CDR3 length: 15 residues. Trimming left V 1 base short and J 0 bases short, with 10 bases between. CDR3 loop: CASSLSETTNYGYTF. The DNA of the CDR3 is TGCGCCAGCAGCTTGAGCGAGACAACTAACTATGGCTACACCTTC.

This clonotype has at least ten counts. The chain joins TRBV5-1 to TRBJ2-7; 9 bases are a match to TRBD2. V was clipped by 4 bases and J by 3 bases; unmatched bases: 5. CDR1 and CDR2 (germline): SGHRS, YFSETQ. The CDR3 length is 14 residues. CDR3 nucleotide sequence: TGCGCCAGCAGCAGACATAGCGGGAGCTACGAGCAGTACTTC. Protein: CASSRHSGSYEQYF.

The chain couples TRBV12-3 or TRBV12-4 to TRBJ2-1; 10 bases line up with TRBD2. V shed 7 bases and J 6 bases; nucleotides not matched to a gene: 6. This CDR3 has 14 amino acids. CDR3 sequence: CASTRIAGGNEQFF. CDR3 bases: TGTGCCAGCACCAGAATAGCGGGGGGCAATGAGCAGTTCTTC.

This clonotype was seen ten or more times. The rearrangement uses TRBV10-3 and TRBJ2-2, with D maybe TRBD1 (7 bases). The CDR3 consists of 17 residues. CDR1 and CDR2 (germline): ENHRY, SYGVKD. V lost 4 bases and J 2 bases, leaving 17 bases between the germline ends. CDR3: CAISAQTTGTNTGELFF. The CDR3 DNA reads as TGTGCCATCAGTGCCCAAACGACAGGGACTAACACCGGGGAGCTGTTTTTT.

This sequence joins TRBV20-1 and TRBJ1-4, with unresolved D. Looked up from germline, CDR1 is DFQATT and CDR2 is SNEGSKA (reference sequence). The ends were cut back, 6 bases at V and 8 bases at J, with 10 bases in the middle. The CDR3 extends over 11 amino acids. CDR3 region: CSAALGEKLFF. The DNA of the CDR3 is TGCAGTGCCGCCCTGGGAGAAAAACTGTTTTTT.

This clonotype was observed at least ten times. The chain has TRBV28 and TRBJ2-7, with a possible D match to TRBD1 (5 bases). Germline V CDR1 and CDR2: MDHEN, SYDVKM. The CDR3 spans 12 residues. V lost 8 bases, J lost 3 bases, and 11 bases lay in between. The CDR3 reads CASVSRVYEQYF. DNA of the CDR3: TGTGCCAGCGTCAGCAGGGTCTACGAGCAGTACTTC.

Comments on this clonotype: A clone one base away is much larger, so this may be a read error. J is TRBJ1-1 and V is TRBV12-3 or TRBV12-4; D gene unclear. V gave up 7 bases and J gave up 8 bases, with 14 bases separating them. The CDR3 has 12 residues. This CDR3 reads CASNLAPSEAFF. The CDR3 nucleotides read TGTGCCAGCAATTTGGCCCCTTCCGAAGCTTTCTTT.

This clonotype was observed many times. CDR3 nucleotides: TGTGCCAGCAGCTTTGCTGGGGGGAACACTGAAGCTTTCTTT. Its protein product is CASSFAGGNTEAFF. The chain has TRBV3-1 and TRBJ1-1; tentatively, D is TRBD1 (5 bases). The ends were cut back, 5 bases at V and 1 base at J, with 11 bases in the middle. This CDR3 has 14 amino acids. CDR1 LGHDT and CDR2 YNNKEL come from the germline V gene (reference sequence).

This clonotype has ten or more counts. The chain is built from TRBV12-3 or TRBV12-4 and TRBJ1-2; D gene ambiguous. Deletions cut 4 bases from V and 6 bases from J, with 15 bases between. This CDR3 region has 14 residues. The CDR3 loop is CASSSRTLRDGYTF. The CDR3 DNA follows: TGTGCCAGCAGTTCCCGGACTCTAAGGGATGGCTACACCTTC.

This clonotype came up many times. The chain is built from TRBV20-1 and TRBJ1-3, with a tentative D call TRBD1 (6 bases). V was pared by 0 bases and J by 0 bases, with 12 bases between. The germline V gene encodes CDR1 DFQATT and CDR2 SNEGSKA (reference sequence). The CDR3 spans 16 residues. CDR3 DNA sequence: TGCAGTGCTAGAGATCCCCACAGGGTCTCTGGAAACACCATATATTTT. Protein product: CSARDPHRVSGNTIYF.

This clonotype appeared many times. V usage is TRBV20-1 and J usage is TRBJ2-1, with TRBD1 matching over 9 bases. The V gene's germline CDR1 is DFQATT and CDR2 SNEGSKA (reference sequence). V was pared by 5 bases and J by 4 bases, with 6 bases of the junction left unmatched. CDR3 length equals 14 residues. In DNA form, the CDR3 reads TGCAGTGCTTCCGGGACAGGGCCTTACAATGAGCAGTTCTTC. Translation: CSASGTGPYNEQFF.

The chain joins TRBV2 to TRBJ1-1; D is ambiguous. Trimming removed 2 bases from V and 3 bases from J, with 7 bases in between. The CDR3 contains 13 residues. CDR1 and CDR2 from the germline V gene are SNHLY and FYNNEI. This CDR3 reads CASSENTYTEAFF. CDR3 DNA sequence: TGTGCCAGCAGTGAAAACACCTACACTGAAGCTTTCTTT.

About this clonotype itself: Just one base apart from a much larger clone, this may be a read error. The V gene is TRBV4-2, the J gene TRBJ1-2; 7 bases fit TRBD1. Losses at the gene ends were 0 bases for V and 0 bases for J; bases not matched to a gene: 13. Germline CDR1 reads LGHNA; CDR2 reads YNFKEQ. The CDR3 spans 19 residues. CDR3 in DNA: TGTGCCAGCAGCCAAGATACCCGGGACAGCTGCACTTCTAACTATGGCTACACCTTC. It specifies CASSQDTRDSCTSNYGYTF.

This clonotype was observed once. This sequence may be a read error, since a much larger clone differs from it by one base. The chain carries TRBV2 and TRBJ2-2; D is possibly TRBD2 (6 bases). Germline lookup yields CDR1 SNHLY and CDR2 FYNNEI. The CDR3 extends over 15 amino acids. In DNA form, the CDR3 reads TGTGTCAGCAGGGAGACGAACCGGGGAGGCGGGGAGCTGTTTTTT. As protein: CVSRETNRGGGELFF.

This clonotype came up a few times. The V call is TRBV30, the J call TRBJ1-1; D remains ambiguous. V gave up 0 bases and J gave up 1 base, with 6 bases separating them. The CDR3 is made up of 13 amino acids. Germline assignment: CDR1 GTSNPN and CDR2 SVGIG (reference sequence). In DNA, the CDR3 is TGTGCCTGGAGTGTGGAATGGAACACTGAAGCTTTCTTT. Residues: CAWSVEWNTEAFF.

There are many counts of this clonotype. This chain links TRBV10-3 with TRBJ1-5; 8 nucleotides line up with TRBD1. This CDR3 comprises 15 residues. Trimming took 3 bases from V and 7 from J; bases not matched to a gene: 8. Looked up from germline, CDR1 is ENHRY and CDR2 is SYGVKD. Here the CDR3 DNA reads TGTGCCATCAGTGACCCTGGACAGGGTGGACAGCCCCAGCATTTT. It specifies CAISDPGQGGQPQHF.

This clonotype was detected many times. This chain joins TRBV4-2 and TRBJ1-4; D perhaps matches TRBD1 (6 bases). The CDR3 is 17 amino acids. Germline-derived CDR1 and CDR2 are LGHNA and YNFKEQ. Trimming removed 1 base from V and 3 bases from J, with 15 bases in between. The CDR3 DNA sequence: TGTGCCAGCAGCCAAGCGAACCTAGGGGGGCCTAATGAAAAACTGTTTTTT. This encodes CASSQANLGGPNEKLFF.

This clonotype was picked up many times. The chain employs TRBV3-1 and TRBJ2-7; 10 bases fit TRBD2. Per the germline V gene, CDR1 is LGHDT and CDR2 is YNNKEL (reference sequence). The V segment lost 4 bases and the J segment 3 bases; nucleotides outside the gene matches: 3. The CDR3 has 14 amino acids. CDR3 DNA sequence: TGTGCCAGCAGCCCTGGACTAGCGGACTACGAGCAGTACTTC. Protein product: CASSPGLADYEQYF.

The gene calls are TRBV6-4 and TRBJ1-1, with 7 bases aligning to TRBD1. The V gene's germline CDR1 is MRHNA and CDR2 SNTAGT. J gave up 3 bases and V 8 bases, and 12 bases lay outside the gene matches. This CDR3 comprises 15 residues. The CDR3 is CASGVTGDPDTEAFF. The DNA of the CDR3 is TGTGCCAGCGGGGTAACAGGGGATCCCGACACTGAAGCTTTCTTT.

The table lists this clonotype with many counts. The chain carries TRBV5-5 and TRBJ1-1; the match to TRBD1 covers 11 bases. V shed 0 bases, J shed 0 bases, and the junction held 7 bases outside the gene matches. The CDR3 spans 18 residues. CDR1 is SGHKS and CDR2 is YYEKEE in the germline V gene (reference sequence). The CDR3 nucleotides read TGTGCCAGCAGCTTGGGTTGGACAGGGGGCCGGATGAACACTGAAGCTTTCTTT. It is translated as CASSLGWTGGRMNTEAFF. Full variable domain (remainder filled in from reference TRBV5-5 and TRBJ1-1): DAGVTQSPTHLIKTRGQQVTLRCSPISGHKSVSWYQQVLGQGPQFIFQYYEKEERGRGNFPDRFSARQFPNYSSELNVNALLLGDSALYLCASSLGWTGGRMNTEAFFGQGTRLTVV.

This clonotype was found many times. The chain uses TRBV7-2 and TRBJ1-2, with D tentatively TRBD1 (5 bases). The CDR3 is 15 residues long. The V gene's germline CDR1 is SGHTA and CDR2 FQGNSA. V dropped 5 bases and J dropped 6 bases, with 19 bases sitting between them. The CDR3 nucleotides are TGTGCCAGCAGCACTGTCGGTGGGGGGGGTCATGGCTACACCTTC. Protein sequence: CASSTVGGGGHGYTF.

CDR3 nucleotides: TGTGCCAGCAGCTTCTCAGGGGCTAACACTGAAGCTTTCTTT. Amino acids: CASSFSGANTEAFF. The chain has TRBV7-9 and TRBJ1-1; TRBD1 might be the D (6 bases). Between the trimmed V and J ends, which lost 3 bases and 2 bases, there was a span of 10 bases. The CDR3 contains 14 residues. CDR1 is SEHNR and CDR2 is FQNEAQ in the germline V gene (reference sequence).

This clonotype has at least ten counts. This chain joins TRBV12-3 or TRBV12-4 and TRBJ2-1; D gene unclear. The CDR3 contains 11 residues. Deletions cut 5 bases from V and 5 bases from J, with 4 bases between. CDR3 sequence reads: CASSPHNEQFF. The CDR3 DNA is TGTGCCAGCAGTCCGCACAATGAGCAGTTCTTC.